The following is a T cell receptor beta chain sequence with its context. The CDR3 sequence is 13 residues long. Trimming pared 4 bases from V and 4 bases from J, leaving 10 bases between. Germline V gene sequence: CDR1 SNHLY, CDR2 FYNNEI. TCRdb's table, derived via immunoSEQ multiplex PCR, lists solely in-frame clones and lacks some. The repertoire holds 210,000 or so clones, with about 94% as singletons. These data originate in a study of T cell responses to AZD1222 COVID-19 vaccine. The sequence was obtained from an adult who received the MenACWY meningococcal vaccine as a control. The genes are TRBV2 and TRBJ1-2, with a weak D call TRBD1 (6 bases). The specimen comprised peripheral blood, sampled 28 days after the second dose of the MenACWY control vaccine. The CDR3 nucleotides are TGTGCCAGCAGTGTTGGACAGATCTATGGCTACACCTTC. Translation gives CASSVGQIYGYTF.